These 9 T cell receptor beta chains came from one sample sequenced in a study of cytomegalovirus exposure and HLA in healthy donors. PCR employed 60 Vbeta and 13 Jbeta primers. TCRdb keeps only in-frame clones here, not all; method: immunoSEQ multiplex PCR. The sample gives about 170,000 clones, about 82% of which show up once; about 0.8% is in the top ten. The sequenced material came from PBMCs. The receptors stem from a female donor in good health and CMV-seronegative.

The chain has TRBV2 and TRBJ1-6; D gene unclear. Germline V gene lookup returns CDR1 SNHLY and CDR2 FYNNEI. The V and J ends lost 6 bases and 13 bases respectively, with 16 bases between them. The CDR3 is made up of 13 amino acids. CDR3 protein: CASRRDSAIPLHF. CDR3 DNA sequence: TGTGCCAGCAGGAGGGATTCAGCCATCCCCCTCCACTTT.

This chain joins TRBV5-1 and TRBJ2-7, with D perhaps matching TRBD2 (6 bases). The CDR3 has 15 residues. Germline V CDR1 and CDR2: SGHRS, YFSETQ. Between the trimmed V and J ends, which lost 4 bases and 1 base, there was a span of 15 bases. CDR3 in amino acids: CASSPGGTQSYEQYF. DNA of the CDR3: TGCGCCAGCAGCCCCGGCGGGACCCAGTCCTACGAGCAGTACTTC.

The rearrangement uses TRBV27 and TRBJ2-3; D possibly corresponds to TRBD2 (6 bases). V was cut by 6 bases and J by 1 base, with 11 bases left in between. In germline, CDR1 is MNHEY, CDR2 SMNVEV (reference sequence). The CDR3 has 14 amino acids. The CDR3 spells CASRRSGGTDTQYF. The CDR3 bases are TGTGCCAGCAGGCGTTCGGGGGGCACAGATACGCAGTATTTT.

This clone has only one observation. This chain links TRBV7-9 with TRBJ2-7; TRBD1 agrees at 11 bases. Germline V CDR1 and CDR2: SEHNR, FQNEAQ (reference sequence). The CDR3 is 18 amino acids. Trimming cost V 3 bases and J 4 bases; bases outside gene matches: 14. The CDR3, as DNA: TGTGCCAGCAGCTTTTCTTGGACAGGGGGCGATATTAAGTACGAGCAGTACTTC. This translates into CASSFSWTGGDIKYEQYF.

This clone was observed a handful of times. J is TRBJ1-5 and V is TRBV27; weak D call: TRBD1 (6 bases). The V end lost 5 bases, the J end lost 5 bases, and 13 bases lay between the germline ends. The CDR3 runs to 14 residues. Germline V CDR1 and CDR2: MNHEY, SMNVEV (reference sequence). For the CDR3, the DNA is TGTGCCAGCAGTCAGGGGCCTTGGGATCAGCCCCAGCATTTT. It is translated as CASSQGPWDQPQHF.

The chain carries TRBV19 and TRBJ1-5; D not resolved. CDR1 and CDR2 (germline): LNHDA, SQIVND (reference sequence). The V end lost 5 bases, the J end lost 4 bases, and 12 bases lay between the germline ends. This CDR3 region has 14 residues. This CDR3 is CASSEGSRNQPQHF. The CDR3 DNA is TGTGCCAGTAGTGAGGGCTCCCGGAATCAGCCCCAGCATTTT. The full variable domain, in which reference TRBV19 and TRBJ1-5 provide the parts outside the CDR3, is DGGITQSPKYLFRKEGQNVTLSCEQNLNHDAMYWYRQDPGQGLRLIYYSQIVNDFQKGDIAEGYSVSREKKESFPLTVTSAQKNPTAFYLCASSEGSRNQPQHFGDGTRLSIL.

The chain combines TRBV7-9 with TRBJ2-5, with unresolved D. V was trimmed by 2 bases and J by 2 bases, leaving 6 bases between them. The CDR3 has 13 residues. From germline, CDR1 is SEHNR and CDR2 FQNEAQ (reference sequence). The chain's CDR3 is CASSLLQQETQYF. As DNA, the CDR3 is TGTGCCAGCAGCTTATTACAGCAAGAGACCCAGTACTTC.

The genes are TRBV7-8 and TRBJ2-7; D possibly corresponds to TRBD2 (8 bases). V was shortened by 1 base and J by 2 bases, with 27 bases between the two germline ends. This CDR3 comprises 20 residues. Germline-derived CDR1 and CDR2 are SGHVS and FQNEAQ. The CDR3 DNA follows: TGTGCCAGCAGCTTAGACAGGGGAGGGCCAGCGGGAGTCCCGGCCTACGAGCAGTACTTC. It encodes CASSLDRGGPAGVPAYEQYF. The full variable domain, completed using reference TRBV7-8 and TRBJ2-7, is GAGVSQSPRYKVAKRGQDVALRCDPISGHVSLFWYQQALGQGPEFLTYFQNEAQLDKSGLPSDRFFAERPEGSVSTLKIQRTQQEDSAVYLCASSLDRGGPAGVPAYEQYFGPGTRLTVT.

The rearrangement uses TRBV7-2 and TRBJ1-1; possible D gene TRBD1, 5 bases. The CDR3 length is 14 residues. The germline V gene encodes CDR1 SGHTA and CDR2 FQGNSA. V shed 5 bases and J shed 0 bases, with 10 bases lying between them. The CDR3 sequence is CASSTDSMNTEAFF. The CDR3 DNA follows: TGTGCCAGCAGCACCGACAGTATGAACACTGAAGCTTTCTTT.